This T cell receptor beta chain came from a study of T cell responses to AZD1222 COVID-19 vaccine. Findings and limits, study-wide: Donor demographics were predominantly white British with a female majority; clonal diversity may be underestimated.

About this clone itself: Its antigen remains unidentified.

Repertoires were generated with immunoSEQ multiplex PCR, while TCRdb's copy carries only in-frame clones and drops some. Of about 90,000 clones detected, 65% to 90% appear once; the ten largest clones hold under 9%. This clonotype was sampled from an adult in good health. The material was peripheral blood, obtained on day 0 of AZD1222 vaccination.

DNA of the CDR3: TGTGCCAGCAGCTCTACAGGTCCCGGAACCCAGTACTTC. This sequence encodes CASSSTGPGTQYF. The genes are TRBV7-3 and TRBJ2-5; tentative D call: TRBD1 (5 bases). Between the trimmed V and J ends, which lost 4 bases and 8 bases, there was a span of 14 bases. CDR1 is SGHTA and CDR2 is FQGTGA in the germline V gene. This CDR3 spans 13 amino acids. Full variable domain (outside the CDR3, taken from reference TRBV7-3 and TRBJ2-5): GAGVSQTPSNKVTEKGKYVELRCDPISGHTALYWYRQSLGQGPEFLIYFQGTGAADDSGLPNDRFFAVRPEGSVSTLKIQRTERGDSAVYLCASSSTGPGTQYFGPGTRLLVL.